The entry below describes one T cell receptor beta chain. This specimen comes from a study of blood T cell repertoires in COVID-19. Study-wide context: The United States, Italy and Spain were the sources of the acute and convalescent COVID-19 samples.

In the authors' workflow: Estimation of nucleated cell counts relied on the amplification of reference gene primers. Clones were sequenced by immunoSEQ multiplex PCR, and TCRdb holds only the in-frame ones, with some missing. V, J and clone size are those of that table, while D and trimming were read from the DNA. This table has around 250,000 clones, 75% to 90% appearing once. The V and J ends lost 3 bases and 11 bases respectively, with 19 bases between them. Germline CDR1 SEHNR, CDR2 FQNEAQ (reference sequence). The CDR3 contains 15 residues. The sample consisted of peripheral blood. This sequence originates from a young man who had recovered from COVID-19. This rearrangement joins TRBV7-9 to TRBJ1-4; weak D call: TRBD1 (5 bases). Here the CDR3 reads CASSFPGTKWGKLFF. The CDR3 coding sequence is TGTGCCAGCAGCTTCCCCGGGACTAAGTGGGGGAAACTGTTTTTT.